The TCR beta chain under discussion was sequenced for a study of radiotherapy plus CTLA-4 blockade in lung cancer. Profiling relied on immunoSEQ multiplex PCR, and the TCRdb table lists in-frame clones only, not all of them. The sample has 85,000 to 120,000 clones; more than 75% are singletons. The sequence was obtained from a human donor with non-small cell lung cancer that progressed on radiotherapy plus ipilimumab. Some clones in this sample may be carry-over from other donors' samples. This material consisted of peripheral blood, taken from a patient treated with radiotherapy plus ipilimumab.

The CDR3 protein is CASGLAYRGVLREGNSPLHF. As DNA, the CDR3 is TGTGCTAGTGGTTTGGCGTACCGGGGAGTCCTAAGGGAAGGGAATTCACCCCTCCACTTT. V gene TRBV12-5 combines with J gene TRBJ1-6; the D is unclear. This CDR3 contains 20 residues. The V gene's germline CDR1 is LGHNT and CDR2 FRNRAP. The V gene lost 1 base and the J gene lost 7 bases, with 26 bases spanning the gap.